The 10 T cell receptor beta chains in this list originate from one sample, sequenced in a study of cytomegalovirus exposure and HLA in healthy donors. The PCR employed 60 Vbeta primers together with 13 Jbeta primers. TCRdb keeps only in-frame clones here, not all; method: immunoSEQ multiplex PCR. Among about 160,000 clones listed, 80% to 90% were seen once. Input material: PBMCs. The receptors stem from a woman aged 18-29 years in good health and CMV-seronegative.

The chain joins TRBV11-2 to TRBJ1-1, with 8 bases that match TRBD1. Trimming cost V 2 bases and J 2 bases; bases outside gene matches: 16. This CDR3 is built from 19 residues. Germline V gene data show CDR1 as SGHAT and CDR2 as FQNNGV. The CDR3 nucleotides read TGTGCCAGCAGCTTACCGTCAACCCCGACAGGGGCGGATAACACTGAAGCTTTCTTT. This sequence encodes CASSLPSTPTGADNTEAFF.

This clone was found a few times. The J gene is TRBJ2-2, the V gene TRBV21-1; the listed D gene, TRBD2, was not tested against the DNA. TRBV21-1 corresponds to a pseudogene. CDR3 length: 18 residues. The CDR3 loop reads CASSKVRGSSENTGELFF. The CDR3 region has the DNA TGTGCCAGCAGCAAAGTACGGGGGTCTAGCGAGAACACCGGGGAGCTGTTTTTT.

The CDR3 is CASRDTNTGELFF. For the CDR3, the DNA is TGCGCCAGCCGGGACACAAACACCGGGGAGCTGTTTTTT. The chain couples TRBV10-2 to TRBJ2-2; weak D call: TRBD1 (6 bases). Germline V gives CDR1 WSHSY, CDR2 SAAADI. This CDR3 contains 13 residues. Trimming took off 8 bases at V and 2 bases at J, with 9 bases between the two ends.

The V call is TRBV7-9, the J call TRBJ2-1; D unresolved. Trimming removed 2 bases at V and 7 bases at J, with 6 bases between. Per the germline V gene, CDR1 is SEHNR and CDR2 is FQNEAQ (reference sequence). The CDR3 loop spans 12 amino acids. This CDR3 is CASSLIPNEQFF. The DNA for the CDR3 is TGTGCCAGCAGCTTAATTCCTAATGAGCAGTTCTTC.

The genes are TRBV4-1 and TRBJ2-7; TRBD2 might be the D (6 bases). The ends were cut back, 4 bases at V and 7 bases at J, with 23 bases in the middle. The V gene's germline CDR1 is MGHRA and CDR2 YSYEKL. The CDR3 spans 16 residues. The CDR3 sequence: CASSRTKLAFSGEQYF. The CDR3 DNA sequence: TGCGCCAGCAGCCGGACGAAACTAGCATTCTCCGGGGAGCAGTACTTC.

V usage is TRBV30 and J usage is TRBJ2-1; D is unresolved. CDR1 is GTSNPN, CDR2 SVGIG, per germline (reference sequence). The CDR3 contains 13 residues. V was trimmed by 1 base and J by 9 bases, leaving 13 bases between them. This CDR3 is CAWSGLLGGEQFF. The CDR3 nucleotides are TGTGCCTGGAGTGGGTTACTCGGTGGTGAGCAGTTCTTC.

The gene calls are TRBV27 and TRBJ2-1, with 7 bases lining up with TRBD2. The V and J ends lost 3 bases and 8 bases, in that order; junction bases with no gene match: 10. The germline V gene encodes CDR1 MNHEY and CDR2 SMNVEV (reference sequence). The CDR3 is 15 residues long. The DNA for the CDR3 is TGTGCCAGCAGTTTCGAACGGGAGGTAATGGATGAGCAGTTCTTC. This sequence encodes CASSFEREVMDEQFF.

The rearrangement links TRBV19 to TRBJ2-1, with TRBD2 matching over 13 bases. The CDR3 runs to 16 residues. CDR1 and CDR2 from the germline V gene are LNHDA and SQIVND (reference sequence). V lost 8 bases, J lost 0 bases, and 4 bases stayed unmatched. The CDR3 reads CASGGLAGISYNEQFF. CDR3 nucleotide sequence: TGTGCCAGTGGGGGACTAGCGGGGATCTCCTACAATGAGCAGTTCTTC.

The chain uses TRBV28 and TRBJ1-2; 9 nucleotides line up with TRBD1. CDR1 is MDHEN and CDR2 is SYDVKM in the germline V gene. The CDR3 length is 15 residues. V trimming: 4 bases; J trimming: 6 bases; junction bases outside the gene matches: 9. CDR3 coding DNA: TGTGCCAGCAGTTGGGGGACAGGGTCAACGGATGGCTACACCTTC. Translating it yields CASSWGTGSTDGYTF.

V and J are TRBV5-8 and TRBJ2-7; TRBD1 is a possible D gene (5 bases). Trimming shortened V by 3 bases and J by 2 bases, and 15 bases separated the two germline ends. Germline V gene lookup returns CDR1 SGHTS and CDR2 YDEGEE. The CDR3 totals 15 residues. CDR3 sequence reads: CASSYRQTSTYEQYF. Written as DNA, the CDR3 is TGTGCCAGCAGCTACCGACAGACCAGCACCTACGAGCAGTACTTC.